The 18 T cell receptor beta chains listed next were all sequenced from one sample in a study of graft-versus-host responses after intestinal transplantation. The antigens of these receptors remain unknown. Sequencing was performed with immunoSEQ multiplex PCR; in TCRdb, only in-frame clones are kept and a portion is missing. The table includes 110,000 to 150,000 clones, about nine tenths detected once. The source material was unstimulated CD4+ T cells sorted from spleen or lymph node cells, sampled before intestinal transplant. These receptors all come from a human donor who received an intestinal transplant.

The chain combines TRBV7-2 with TRBJ2-5; 11 positions match TRBD2. V lost 6 bases to trimming and J lost 4 bases; unmatched junction nucleotides: 10. The CDR3 sequence is 16 residues long. CDR1 is SGHTA and CDR2 is FQGNSA in the germline V gene. DNA of the CDR3: TGTGCCAGCAGAACTGCGGCTCTAGCGGGAGGAGAGACCCAGTACTTC. It translates to CASRTAALAGGETQYF.

This clone was seen just once. The genes are TRBV5-6 and TRBJ2-7; D might be TRBD2 (5 bases). Trimming removed 0 bases from V and 2 bases from J, with 9 bases in between. This CDR3 has 14 residues. The germline CDR1 and CDR2 sequences are SGHDT and YYEEEE. Here the CDR3 DNA reads TGTGCCAGCAGCTTGGGAGGGATACCCTACGAGCAGTACTTC. Its translation is CASSLGGIPYEQYF. The whole variable domain, filled in from reference TRBV5-6 and TRBJ2-7, reads DAGVTQSPTHLIKTRGQQVTLRCSPKSGHDTVSWYQQALGQGPQFIFQYYEEEERQRGNFPDRFSGHQFPNYSSELNVNALLLGDSALYLCASSLGGIPYEQYFGPGTRLTVT.

The rearrangement joins TRBV7-7 to TRBJ2-5, with TRBD1 identical over 11 bases. Germline lookup yields CDR1 SSHAT and CDR2 FNYEAQ (reference sequence). V shed 2 bases, J shed 5 bases, and the junction held 7 bases outside the gene matches. CDR3 size: 16 residues. CDR3 nucleotide sequence: TGTGCCAGCAGCTTAAGGACAGGGGGCGATGAGGAGACCCAGTACTTC. Its translation is CASSLRTGGDEETQYF.

This clone was seen a few times. The sample holds other DNA sequences that translate to the same CDR3. The chain has TRBV11-2 and TRBJ1-5, with 8 bases fitting TRBD1. Germline CDR1 is SGHAT and CDR2 is FQNNGV. This CDR3 spans 13 amino acids. The J segment lost 7 bases and the V segment lost 3 bases, leaving 2 bases of the junction unmatched. The CDR3 region has the DNA TGTGCCAGCAGCTTGGGGGACAGGCAGCCCCAGCATTTT. Its protein is CASSLGDRQPQHF.

The DNA for the CDR3 is TGCGCCAGCAGCTTGGGTAGCGGGAGATGGGCGGACGAGCAGTACTTC. It encodes CASSLGSGRWADEQYF. The V and J genes are TRBV5-1 and TRBJ2-7, with TRBD2 matching over 9 bases. This CDR3 is 16 amino acids long. CDR1 is SGHRS and CDR2 is YFSETQ in the germline V gene. Trimming at V came to 0 bases and at J to 5 bases, leaving 9 bases not matched to a gene. Drawing the rest from reference TRBV5-1 and TRBJ2-7, the complete variable domain is KAGVTQTPRYLIKTRGQQVTLSCSPISGHRSVSWYQQTPGQGLQFLFEYFSETQRNKGNFPGRFSGRQFSNSRSEMNVSTLELGDSALYLCASSLGSGRWADEQYFGPGTRLTVT.

Notes on this clone: This same CDR3 is encoded by further DNA sequences in the sample. The rearrangement links TRBV6-6 to TRBJ2-7; unclear D gene. The CDR3 runs to 15 residues. The V and J ends lost 2 bases and 3 bases respectively, with 14 bases between them. Germline V gene data show CDR1 as MNHNY and CDR2 as SVGAGI (reference sequence). The CDR3 reads CASSYRQAIVYEQYF. For the CDR3, the DNA is TGTGCCAGCAGTTACCGGCAGGCGATCGTCTACGAGCAGTACTTC.

The CDR3 DNA reads TGCGCCAGCAGCCAACACCGGGACAGGGTGGGATACGAGCAGTACTTC. Translated, it gives CASSQHRDRVGYEQYF. This chain uses TRBV4-3 with TRBJ2-7, with 9 bases that match TRBD1. V dropped 2 bases and J dropped 4; count of bases not matched to a gene: 9. This CDR3 comprises 16 residues. CDR1 and CDR2 from the germline V gene are LGHNA and YSLEER.

With respect to this clone: The sample carries other DNA sequences with the same CDR3. The chain carries TRBV11-2 and TRBJ2-1; 11 nucleotides align to TRBD2. Germline CDR1 reads SGHAT; CDR2 reads FQNNGV. There are 16 residues in the CDR3. V dropped 0 bases and J dropped 4; count of bases not matched to a gene: 2. CDR3 protein: CASSLDWTSGYNEQFF. The CDR3 DNA follows: TGTGCCAGCAGCTTAGACTGGACTAGCGGGTACAATGAGCAGTTCTTC.

The V call is TRBV11-1, the J call TRBJ2-5, with 7 bases that match TRBD1. The CDR3 totals 13 residues. Trimming removed 6 bases from V and 5 bases from J; junction bases left unmatched: 6. CDR1 and CDR2 (germline): SGHAT, FQDESV (reference sequence). The CDR3: CASSTTGMETQYF. As DNA, the CDR3 is TGTGCCAGCAGTACGACAGGGATGGAGACCCAGTACTTC.

V is TRBV5-1 and J is TRBJ2-1, with 10 bases identical to TRBD2. Germline assignment: CDR1 SGHRS and CDR2 YFSETQ. The CDR3 is made up of 20 amino acids. V gave up 1 base and J gave up 1 base; unmatched junction bases: 14. CDR3 in amino acids: CASSLISGLAGVLSYNEQFF. The CDR3 DNA follows: TGCGCCAGCAGCTTGATATCCGGGCTAGCGGGAGTTCTTTCCTACAATGAGCAGTTCTTC. The full variable domain, in which reference TRBV5-1 and TRBJ2-1 provide the parts outside the CDR3, is KAGVTQTPRYLIKTRGQQVTLSCSPISGHRSVSWYQQTPGQGLQFLFEYFSETQRNKGNFPGRFSGRQFSNSRSEMNVSTLELGDSALYLCASSLISGLAGVLSYNEQFFGPGTRLTVL.

About this clone: At one boundary the junction diverges from the germline segment, which might be a read error. The CDR3 DNA reads TGTGCTAGCAGCTTAGCCGGGAGTTTGAATGAGCAGTTCTTC. Amino acids: CASSLAGSLNEQFF. The rearrangement uses TRBV7-7 and TRBJ2-1; D is possibly TRBD2 (6 bases). CDR1 and CDR2 (germline): SSHAT, FNYEAQ (reference sequence). This CDR3 comprises 14 residues.

The chain has TRBV29-1 and TRBJ1-2, with 8 bases lining up with TRBD1. The V gene's germline CDR1 is SQVTM and CDR2 ANQGSEA. The ends lost 7 bases at V and 3 bases at J; junction bases unmatched: 4. The CDR3 spans 12 residues. DNA of the CDR3: TGCAGCGCCCAGACAGGGGACTATGGCTACACCTTC. Encoded protein: CSAQTGDYGYTF.

V and J are TRBV13 and TRBJ2-7, with D perhaps being TRBD1 or TRBD2 (6 bases each). This CDR3 is built from 15 residues. The germline V gene encodes CDR1 PRHDT and CDR2 FYEKMQ (reference sequence). V lost 5 bases, J lost 4 bases, and 18 bases lay in between. The CDR3, as DNA: TGTGCCAGCAGCAGGGGACTTAGAGGGGGGTACGAGCAGTACTTC. Translated: CASSRGLRGGYEQYF.

J is TRBJ2-2 and V is TRBV6-5, with 9 bases fitting TRBD1. CDR1 is MNHEY, CDR2 SVGAGI, per germline. The ends lost 4 bases at V and 0 bases at J; junction bases unmatched: 3. This CDR3 comprises 16 residues. The CDR3 is CASSSWDRANTGELFF. In DNA, the CDR3 is TGTGCCAGCAGTTCCTGGGACAGGGCGAACACCGGGGAGCTGTTTTTT.

The V gene is TRBV29-1, the J gene TRBJ2-5; TRBD2 might be the D (10 bases). CDR3 length equals 14 residues. Germline values: CDR1 SQVTM, CDR2 ANQGSEA. The V gene lost 3 bases and the J gene lost 5 bases, with 16 bases spanning the gap. The CDR3 here is CSVDTSGTGETQYF. The CDR3 DNA follows: TGCAGCGTTGATACTAGCGGGACAGGGGAGACCCAGTACTTC. Supplemented by reference TRBV29-1 and TRBJ2-5, the full variable domain reads SAVISQKPSRDICQRGTSLTIQCQVDSQVTMMFWYRQQPGQSLTLIATANQGSEATYESGFVIDKFPISRPNLTFSTLTVSNMSPEDSSIYLCSVDTSGTGETQYFGPGTRLLVL.

This clone was observed a single time. The chain links TRBV30 to TRBJ2-1, with D possibly matching TRBD2 (6 bases). Between the trimmed V and J ends, which lost 7 bases and 10 bases, there was a span of 17 bases. The CDR3 runs 12 residues. Germline CDR1 reads GTSNPN; CDR2 reads SVGIG (reference sequence). The DNA for the CDR3 is TGTGCCTTCGCAAGGGGCGGGGAGGAGCAGTTCTTC. This sequence encodes CAFARGGEEQFF.

This clone was seen a single time. This rearrangement joins TRBV6-6 to TRBJ2-5; 8 positions match TRBD2. This CDR3 is built from 15 residues. The germline V gene encodes CDR1 MNHNY and CDR2 SVGAGI (reference sequence). J lost 3 bases, V lost 2 bases, and 5 bases had no gene match. The CDR3 bases are TGTGCCAGCAGTTACCGGGGGGGAGGAGAAGAGACCCAGTACTTC. Protein product: CASSYRGGGEETQYF.

J is TRBJ2-1 and V is TRBV5-1; 8 positions agree with TRBD1. Germline assignment: CDR1 SGHRS and CDR2 YFSETQ. The CDR3 loop spans 13 amino acids. The ends lost 4 bases at V and 7 bases at J; junction bases unmatched: 4. The CDR3 nucleotides read TGCGCCAGCAGCAGACAGGGGTTTAATGAGCAGTTCTTC. As protein: CASSRQGFNEQFF.